This is a list of T cell receptor beta chains from one sample in a study of T cell responses to AZD1222 COVID-19 vaccine. Profiled with immunoSEQ multiplex PCR; TCRdb holds only in-frame clones, not every one. The sample has around 150,000 clones, roughly nine tenths seen once; the top ten hold around 8%. The specimen was peripheral blood, collected 28 days after the second dose of the MenACWY control vaccine. These receptors were collected from an adult who received the MenACWY meningococcal vaccine as a control. The CDR3 runs from the conserved cysteine through the conserved F or W. A D gene is named only where the DNA matches it firmly. Clone size is given for some rows only: seen once, a few or many times, or a class if the clone is expanded.

v_gene	j_gene	d_gene	abundance	CDR3aa	CDR3nt
TRBV7-9	TRBJ2-5	TRBD1	-	CASSKQGKETQYF	TGTGCCAGCAGCAAACAGGGGAAAGAGACCCAGTACTTC
TRBV6-5	TRBJ1-1	-	-	CASSYEGNTEAFF	TGTGCCAGCAGTTACGAGGGGAACACTGAAGCTTTCTTT
TRBV18	TRBJ1-1	-	-	CASSPLQDRTTEAFF	TGTGCCAGCTCACCACTACAGGACAGAACCACTGAAGCTTTCTTT
TRBV10-1	TRBJ2-7	-	-	CASSESPDSPMREQYF	TGCGCCAGCAGTGAGTCCCCGGACAGCCCGATGAGGGAGCAGTACTTC
TRBV6-5	TRBJ1-1	TRBD1	-	CASSYSRDREAFF	TGTGCCAGCAGTTACTCCCGGGACAGGGAAGCTTTCTTT
TRBV19	TRBJ1-5	-	once	CAKRGLLMANQPQHF	TGTGCCAAACGCGGACTCCTAATGGCCAATCAGCCCCAGCATTTT
TRBV6-5	TRBJ2-3	-	-	CASSYWGRADTQYF	TGTGCCAGCAGTTACTGGGGTAGGGCAGATACGCAGTATTTT
TRBV5-6	TRBJ1-1	-	-	CASSLEGPTMNTEAFF	TGTGCCAGCAGCTTGGAAGGGCCTACTATGAACACTGAAGCTTTCTTT
TRBV28	TRBJ1-1	-	-	CASSEVNRNTEAFF	TGTGCCAGCAGCGAAGTCAATAGGAACACTGAAGCTTTCTTT
TRBV10-2	TRBJ2-5	-	once	CASSVRLGLGPQGTQYF	TGCGCCAGCAGTGTACGGCTTGGTCTAGGTCCCCAAGGGACCCAGTACTTC